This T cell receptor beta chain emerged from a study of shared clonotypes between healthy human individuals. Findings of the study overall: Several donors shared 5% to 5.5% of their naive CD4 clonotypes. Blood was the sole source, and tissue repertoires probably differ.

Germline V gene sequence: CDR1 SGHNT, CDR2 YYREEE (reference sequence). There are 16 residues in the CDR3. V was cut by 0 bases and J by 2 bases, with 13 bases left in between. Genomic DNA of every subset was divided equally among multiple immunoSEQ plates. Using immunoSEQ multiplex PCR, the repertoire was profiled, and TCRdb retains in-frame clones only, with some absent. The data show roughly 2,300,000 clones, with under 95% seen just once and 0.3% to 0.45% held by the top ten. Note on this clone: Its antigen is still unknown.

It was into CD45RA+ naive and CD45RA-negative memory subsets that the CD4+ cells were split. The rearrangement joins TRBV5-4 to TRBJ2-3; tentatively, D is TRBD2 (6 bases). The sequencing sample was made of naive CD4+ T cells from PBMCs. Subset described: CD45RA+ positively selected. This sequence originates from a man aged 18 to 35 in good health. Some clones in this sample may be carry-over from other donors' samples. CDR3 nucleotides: TGTGCCAGCAGCTTGGAATCGGACTACTACACAGATACGCAGTATTTT. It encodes CASSLESDYYTDTQYF.